This TCR beta chain was found in a study of monozygotic twins with inflammatory bowel disease. Turning to this clonotype: Antigen specificity is unknown.

Notes on the study in general: With others, IBD patients shared fewer clonotypes than healthy twins did, especially with disease activity.

The CDR3 runs to 15 residues. From germline, CDR1 is DFQATT and CDR2 SNEGSKA (reference sequence). UMIs incorporating a 6-nucleotide sample barcode were appended by means of template switching. TCRdb processed the 5' RACE reads again and assigns one entry to each CDR3 protein, with no DNA. There are some 300,000 distinct CDR3 sequences in the sample, with 5.6% held by the top ten. What was sequenced was blood. The sequence was obtained from a human donor with ulcerative colitis or Crohn's disease, or a healthy co-twin of an affected twin (not recorded which). V usage is TRBV20-1 and J usage is TRBJ2-5. The CDR3: CSARGYLNPQETQYF.